These 9 T cell receptor beta chains originate from one sample sequenced in a study of cytomegalovirus exposure and HLA in healthy donors. Use of 60 Vbeta and 13 Jbeta primers characterized the PCR. This table comes from immunoSEQ multiplex PCR, and its TCRdb copy is limited to in-frame clones, with some not included. The table includes approximately 97,000 clones, around 73% detected once. Sequencing was done on a sample of PBMCs. Receptors were obtained from a middle-aged man in good health and CMV-seronegative.

The chain links TRBV2 to TRBJ1-4, with a tentative D call TRBD1 (6 bases). The CDR3 has 11 amino acids. Germline values: CDR1 SNHLY, CDR2 FYNNEI. V shed 9 bases and J shed 7 bases, with 9 bases lying between them. The CDR3 protein is CASWGREKLFF. CDR3 coding DNA: TGTGCCAGTTGGGGGCGTGAAAAACTGTTTTTT.

The chain carries TRBV15 and TRBJ2-5; 8 bases are shared with TRBD1. The tail of the sequence fits TRBJ2-7 better, so the J call may be wrong. The CDR3 runs to 16 residues. Germline CDR1 is LNHNV and CDR2 is YYDKDF (reference sequence). The CDR3: CATSNRGQGKVYEQYF. The DNA for the CDR3 is TGTGCCACCAGCAACCGAGGACAGGGCAAAGTCTACGAGCAGTACTTC.

V gene TRBV30 combines with J gene TRBJ1-5, with D perhaps matching TRBD1 (6 bases). This CDR3 comprises 12 residues. Trimming stripped 5 bases from V and 2 bases from J, with 7 bases between. CDR1 is GTSNPN and CDR2 is SVGIG in the germline V gene (reference sequence). This CDR3 is CAWGGGNQPQHF. In nucleotides, the CDR3 is TGTGCCTGGGGGGGCGGCAATCAGCCCCAGCATTTT.

There are a few counts of this clone. This chain joins TRBV5-6 and TRBJ1-3; perhaps TRBD1 as D (6 bases). The V end was cut by 1 base, the J end by 4 bases, with 12 bases between. Germline CDR1 reads SGHDT; CDR2 reads YYEEEE. This CDR3 is 15 amino acids long. The CDR3 DNA is TGTGCCAGCAGCTTGTGGGGGCGAGGAGGAAACACCATATATTTT. It yields the protein CASSLWGRGGNTIYF.

V is TRBV5-1 and J is TRBJ1-4; 10 bases are a match to TRBD1. CDR1 and CDR2 (germline): SGHRS, YFSETQ. After removal of 5 bases from V and 8 bases from J, the junction contained 9 bases not matched to a gene. The length of the CDR3 is 15 residues. The CDR3: CASRHPGTGEEKLFF. The CDR3 nucleotides are TGCGCCAGCAGGCACCCGGGGACAGGGGAAGAAAAACTGTTTTTT.

J is TRBJ1-5 and V is TRBV2, with D perhaps TRBD1 (6 bases). This CDR3 has 13 residues. CDR1 and CDR2 (germline): SNHLY, FYNNEI. V lost 6 bases, J lost 0 bases, and 6 bases lay in between. CDR3 sequence: CASRDSSNQPQHF. The CDR3 DNA is TGTGCCAGCAGGGACAGTAGCAATCAGCCCCAGCATTTT.

The V call is TRBV7-8, the J call TRBJ2-1; maybe TRBD1 (6 bases). Trimming removed 5 bases at V and 5 bases at J, with 13 bases between. Germline-derived CDR1 and CDR2 are SGHVS and FQNEAQ. There are 14 residues in the CDR3. As DNA, the CDR3 is TGTGCCAGCAGCCAGCCCTACAGGGACAATGAGCAGTTCTTC. This gives the protein CASSQPYRDNEQFF.

This clone was seen only a few times. The chain couples TRBV18 to TRBJ2-1; D is ambiguous. Looked up from germline, CDR1 is KGHSH and CDR2 is LQKENI. V was clipped by 0 bases and J by 10 bases, with 13 bases between them. This CDR3 spans 14 amino acids. DNA for the CDR3: TGTGCCAGCTCACCACCTCGTTCCCTCCGGGAGCAGTTCTTC. Its translation: CASSPPRSLREQFF.

The V gene is TRBV11-2, the J gene TRBJ2-7, with TRBD1 as a possible D gene (6 bases). The length of the CDR3 is 12 residues. Deletions cut 4 bases from V and 8 bases from J, with 12 bases between. Germline-derived CDR1 and CDR2 are SGHAT and FQNNGV. CDR3 DNA: TGTGCCAGCAGCTCTCGACAGGTGCAGCAGTACTTC. It translates to CASSSRQVQQYF.